Listed here are 9 T cell receptor beta chains from one sample, sequenced in a study of circulating CD8 cells and anti-PD-1 response in melanoma. Using approximately 14 ng of total RNA, TCR libraries were made with the QIAseq Immune Repertoire TCR panel. TCRdb passed the reads through MiXCR, listing each CDR3 protein once. Among hundreds of distinct CDR3 sequences listed, about 6% were seen once. Live CD3+CD8+TCRalphabeta+ cells were sorted into four subsets by PD-1 and/or TIGIT. The sample consisted of CD8+ T cells from PBMCs, taken at baseline or after one month of anti-PD-1 therapy (not recorded which). Every receptor here comes from a human donor with melanoma.

By share of the sample, this clonotype is large. CDR3 DNA sequence: TGCGCCAGCAGCCTCACGGCCGGGACAGGGTTCTCCTACGAGCAGTACTTC. It translates to CASSLTAGTGFSYEQYF. The chain has TRBV4-1 and TRBJ2-7; TRBD1 matches at 9 bases. J was trimmed by 0 bases and V by 4 bases; bases with no gene match: 10. The CDR3 has 17 residues. Germline loops: CDR1 MGHRA, CDR2 YSYEKL.

This clonotype is labeled large. This rearrangement joins TRBV21-1 to TRBJ2-1; TRBD2 is the table's D call, not checked against the DNA. TRBV21-1 is an annotated pseudogene. The CDR3 is 16 residues long. The CDR3 here is CASSNRMTLAGNEQFF. CDR3 nucleotides: TGTGCCAGCAGCAATCGGATGACTCTCGCGGGCAATGAGCAGTTCTTC.

By share of the sample, this clonotype is large (0.1 to 1%). V and J are TRBV7-2 and TRBJ2-1, with 14 bases matching TRBD2. CDR1 is SGHTA, CDR2 FQGNSA, per germline. The V and J ends lost 5 bases and 7 bases, in that order; junction bases with no gene match: 10. CDR3 length: 17 amino acids. The CDR3 here is CASSPWGLAGVVNEQFF. In DNA form, the CDR3 reads TGTGCCAGCAGCCCTTGGGGACTAGCGGGAGTAGTTAATGAGCAGTTCTTC.

This clonotype qualifies as large. The rearrangement uses TRBV24-1 and TRBJ1-2; D might be TRBD1 (5 bases). Trimming removed 4 bases from V and 1 base from J, with 9 bases in between. From germline, CDR1 is KGHDR and CDR2 SFDVKD. This CDR3 is built from 14 residues. The CDR3 reads CATSEDGGNYGYTF. The CDR3 region has the DNA TGTGCCACCAGTGAGGATGGGGGTAACTATGGCTACACCTTC.

By share of the sample, this clonotype is large. The V call is TRBV27, the J call TRBJ2-2; tentative D call: TRBD1 (6 bases). The CDR3 loop spans 16 amino acids. V lost 7 bases and J 1 base, leaving 16 bases between the germline ends. CDR1 and CDR2 (germline): MNHEY, SMNVEV (reference sequence). The CDR3 DNA is TGTGCCAGCACCGCAAACGACAGGAAGAACACCGGGGAGCTGTTTTTT. Protein sequence: CASTANDRKNTGELFF.

This clonotype is labeled large. The rearrangement links TRBV28 to TRBJ2-5, with 8 bases fitting TRBD1. From germline, CDR1 is MDHEN and CDR2 SYDVKM. The junction had 10 bases not matched to a gene; V was cut back by 5 bases and J by 8 bases. The CDR3 extends over 14 amino acids. The CDR3 here is CASSPGTGHGTQYF. The CDR3 DNA follows: TGTGCCAGCAGTCCAGGGACAGGTCATGGTACCCAGTACTTC.

This clonotype is classed as large. The chain combines TRBV23-1 with TRBJ2-1; no clear D gene. TRBV23-1 is classed as an ORF, of uncertain function. The V end lost 4 bases, the J end lost 7 bases, and 8 bases lay between the germline ends. This CDR3 has 12 amino acids. The CDR3 bases are TGCGCCAGCAGTCCAACTAAGAATGAGCAGTTCTTC. This sequence encodes CASSPTKNEQFF.

In the case of this clonotype: A much larger clone differs by one base, so this may be a read error. V and J are TRBV19 and TRBJ2-1; maybe TRBD1 (5 bases). CDR3 length: 14 amino acids. Germline V CDR1 and CDR2: LNHDA, SQIVND (reference sequence). The CDR3 here is CASSIQGTYNEQSF. In DNA form, the CDR3 reads TGTGCCAGTAGTATCCAGGGTACCTACAATGAGCAGTCCTTC.

This clonotype counts as large. V and J are TRBV29-1 and TRBJ2-7, with 8 positions matching TRBD1. The J segment lost 3 bases and the V segment lost 4 bases, leaving 11 bases of the junction unmatched. CDR1 and CDR2 (germline): SQVTM, ANQGSEA. There are 15 residues in the CDR3. For the CDR3, the DNA is TGCAGCGTTGTCCAGGGGGCTGGAATAGACTACGAGCAGTACTTC. This sequence encodes CSVVQGAGIDYEQYF.